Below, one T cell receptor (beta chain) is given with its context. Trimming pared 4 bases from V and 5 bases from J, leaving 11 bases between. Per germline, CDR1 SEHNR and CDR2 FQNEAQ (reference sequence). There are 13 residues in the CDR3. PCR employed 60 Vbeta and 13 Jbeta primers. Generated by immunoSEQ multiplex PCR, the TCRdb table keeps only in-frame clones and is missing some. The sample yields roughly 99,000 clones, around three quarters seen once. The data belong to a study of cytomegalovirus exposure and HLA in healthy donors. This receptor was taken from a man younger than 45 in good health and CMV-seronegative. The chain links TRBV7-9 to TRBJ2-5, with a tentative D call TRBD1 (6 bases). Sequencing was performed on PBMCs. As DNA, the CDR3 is TGTGCCAGCAGCTCTTGGGACACCGAGACCCAGTACTTC. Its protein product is CASSSWDTETQYF. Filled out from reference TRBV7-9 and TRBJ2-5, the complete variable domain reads DTGVSQNPRHKITKRGQNVTFRCDPISEHNRLYWYRQTLGQGPEFLTYFQNEAQLEKSRLLSDRFSAERPKGSFSTLEIQRTEQGDSAMYLCASSSWDTETQYFGPGTRLLVL.